Listed below are T cell receptor beta chains from one sample, sequenced in a study of CD8 T cells in ankylosing spondylitis. MiXCR was run by TCRdb on the 5' RACE reads, yielding one entry per CDR3 protein. The profile shows 750,000 to 850,000 distinct CDR3 sequences, about an eighth of them singletons. Source material: blood, either unsorted or a sorted T cell fraction (not recorded which). The receptors stem from a male donor with ankylosing spondylitis. CDR3s include the opening cysteine and the closing phenylalanine or tryptophan. A D gene is named only where the DNA matches it firmly. A row's size may be missing; if present it is once, few, many or a size class.

J: TRBJ1-3; V: TRBV7-2; size: -; D: -; CDR3: CASSLRVTSGNTIYF; DNA: TGTGCCAGCAGCCTGAGGGTGACGTCTGGAAACACCATATATTTT
J: TRBJ1-6; V: TRBV7-2; size: -; D: -; CDR3: CASSLEVGAGSPLHF; DNA: TGTGCCAGCAGCTTGGAAGTAGGGGCCGGATCACCCCTCCACTTT
J: TRBJ1-2; V: TRBV7-2; size: many; D: -; CDR3: CASSSVGTNYGYTF; DNA: TGTGCCAGCAGCTCTGTCGGGACCAACTATGGCTACACCTTC
J: TRBJ1-1; V: TRBV7-9; size: -; D: -; CDR3: CASSGMSGTEAFF; DNA: TGTGCCAGCAGCGGGATGAGTGGCACTGAAGCTTTCTTT
J: TRBJ2-1; V: TRBV4-2; size: few; D: TRBD2; CDR3: CASSQVASGLAISYNEQFF; DNA: TGTGCCAGCAGCCAAGTCGCTTCTGGACTAGCGATTTCCTACAATGAGCAGTTCTTC
J: TRBJ2-2; V: TRBV7-6; size: -; D: -; CDR3: CASSFVEAGELFF; DNA: TGTGCCAGCAGCTTCGTCGAGGCCGGGGAGCTGTTTTTT
J: TRBJ1-6; V: TRBV20-1; size: -; D: -; CDR3: CSAGVTGTLNSPLHF; DNA: TGCAGTGCTGGAGTAACCGGGACCCTGAATTCACCCCTCCACTTT
J: TRBJ2-5; V: TRBV7-9; size: many; D: -; CDR3: CASSLTGTQETQYF; DNA: TGTGCCAGCAGCTTAACAGGGACCCAAGAGACCCAGTACTTC
J: TRBJ2-1; V: TRBV6-2/TRBV6-3; size: few; D: -; CDR3: CAIRKTLYNEQFF; DNA: TGTGCCATACGGAAGACTCTCTACAATGAGCAGTTCTTC
J: TRBJ2-2; V: TRBV9; size: few; D: -; CDR3: CASSVVFGELFF; DNA: TGTGCCAGCAGCGTAGTATTTGGGGAGCTGTTTTTT
J: TRBJ2-7; V: TRBV6-2/TRBV6-3; size: -; D: -; CDR3: CASSYVPTGRYEQYF; DNA: TGTGCCAGCAGTTACGTCCCGACAGGTCGGTACGAGCAGTACTTC
J: TRBJ1-2; V: TRBV29-1; size: -; D: TRBD1; CDR3: CSHRDRGSNYGYTF; DNA: TGCAGCCACCGGGACAGGGGATCTAACTATGGCTACACCTTC
J: TRBJ2-7; V: TRBV5-1; size: -; D: TRBD2; CDR3: CASSPLAGSSYEQYF; DNA: TGCGCCAGCAGCCCATTAGCGGGGAGCTCCTACGAGCAGTACTTC
J: TRBJ2-6; V: TRBV5-6; size: few; D: -; CDR3: CASSSASGANVLTF; DNA: TGTGCCAGCAGTTCAGCTTCGGGGGCCAACGTCCTGACTTTC
J: TRBJ2-2; V: TRBV7-3; size: -; D: -; CDR3: CASSLYGRGESGELFF; DNA: TGTGCCAGCAGCTTATACGGCAGGGGCGAGTCTGGGGAGCTGTTTTTT
J: TRBJ1-2; V: TRBV20-1; size: few; D: -; CDR3: CSAEKNYGYTF; DNA: TGCAGTGCTGAGAAGAACTATGGCTACACCTTC
J: TRBJ1-1; V: TRBV29-1; size: -; D: TRBD1; CDR3: CSVWRYRGLNTEAFF; DNA: TGCAGCGTTTGGCGATACAGGGGTTTAAACACTGAAGCTTTCTTT
J: TRBJ2-7; V: TRBV28; size: -; D: -; CDR3: CASSLRGMGYEQSF; DNA: TGTGCCAGCAGTTTAAGGGGGATGGGGTACGAGCAGTCCTTC
J: TRBJ2-1; V: TRBV15; size: many; D: -; CDR3: CATGGTLSNEQFF; DNA: TGTGCCACCGGGGGGACACTCTCGAATGAGCAGTTCTTC
J: TRBJ2-3; V: TRBV6-5; size: few; D: -; CDR3: CASSHQGGRVTDTQYF; DNA: TGTGCCAGCAGTCACCAGGGGGGGCGGGTCACAGATACGCAGTATTTT
J: TRBJ2-3; V: TRBV20-1; size: few; D: TRBD2; CDR3: CSARDMGLAGDTQYF; DNA: TGCAGTGCTAGAGATATGGGACTAGCGGGCGATACGCAGTATTTT
J: TRBJ2-1; V: TRBV5-1; size: many; D: -; CDR3: CASSLGPDTNEQFF; DNA: TGCGCCAGCAGCTTGGGGCCTGACACCAATGAGCAGTTCTTC
J: TRBJ2-7; V: TRBV6-5; size: few; D: TRBD1; CDR3: CASSWDRDGYEQYF; DNA: TGTGCCAGCAGTTGGGACAGGGACGGGTACGAGCAGTACTTC
J: TRBJ1-2; V: TRBV28; size: -; D: -; CDR3: CASSLYEGPNYGYTF; DNA: TGTGCCAGCAGTTTATACGAGGGACCTAACTATGGCTACACCTTC
J: TRBJ1-1; V: TRBV10-3; size: many; D: -; CDR3: CAISESPTRGVEAFF; DNA: TGTGCCATCAGTGAGTCGCCCACGCGGGGGGTTGAAGCTTTCTTT
J: TRBJ2-1; V: TRBV18; size: -; D: TRBD2; CDR3: CASSPPSGGRNEQFF; DNA: TGTGCCAGCTCACCACCCAGCGGGGGGCGGAATGAGCAGTTCTTC
J: TRBJ2-1; V: TRBV20-1; size: -; D: TRBD1; CDR3: CCARDPVLDRDKYNEQFF; DNA: TGCTGTGCTAGAGACCCCGTTTTAGACAGGGACAAGTACAATGAGCAGTTCTTC
J: TRBJ1-5; V: TRBV20-1; size: few; D: -; CDR3: CSAHDSGNQPQHF; DNA: TGCAGTGCACATGACAGCGGCAATCAGCCCCAGCATTTT
J: TRBJ1-1; V: TRBV27; size: -; D: TRBD1; CDR3: CASSSGQGKDWTEAFF; DNA: TGTGCCAGCAGTTCGGGACAGGGGAAGGATTGGACTGAAGCTTTCTTT
J: TRBJ2-7; V: TRBV12-3/TRBV12-4; size: -; D: -; CDR3: CASSLHGTDISYEQYF; DNA: TGTGCCAGCAGTTTACATGGGACGGATATTTCCTACGAGCAGTACTTC
J: TRBJ1-1; V: TRBV7-2; size: many; D: -; CDR3: CASIGQPNTEAFF; DNA: TGTGCCAGCATAGGGCAGCCGAACACTGAAGCTTTCTTT
J: TRBJ1-2; V: TRBV19; size: -; D: -; CDR3: CASKGSFYGYTF; DNA: TGTGCCAGCAAGGGGAGTTTTTATGGCTACACCTTC
J: TRBJ2-1; V: TRBV5-1; size: many; D: TRBD2; CDR3: CASSTGGASYNEQFF; DNA: TGCGCCAGCAGCACCGGGGGGGCAAGTTACAATGAGCAGTTCTTC
J: TRBJ2-5; V: TRBV20-1; size: few; D: -; CDR3: CSARRGEGKTQYF; DNA: TGCAGTGCTAGGAGGGGAGAGGGCAAGACCCAGTACTTC
J: TRBJ2-1; V: TRBV5-6; size: few; D: TRBD2; CDR3: CASTRLAGGNEQFF; DNA: TGTGCCAGCACCCGACTAGCGGGAGGAAATGAGCAGTTCTTC
J: TRBJ2-7; V: TRBV4-3; size: many; D: -; CDR3: CASSQGVGRRDEQYF; DNA: TGCGCCAGCAGCCAAGGAGTAGGTAGGAGAGACGAGCAGTACTTC
J: TRBJ2-5; V: TRBV20-1; size: few; D: -; CDR3: CSAREEPDYQETQYF; DNA: TGCAGTGCTAGAGAAGAACCCGACTACCAAGAGACCCAGTACTTC
J: TRBJ2-7; V: TRBV9; size: -; D: -; CDR3: CASSVGFGSYEQYF; DNA: TGTGCCAGCAGCGTAGGCTTTGGGTCCTACGAGCAGTACTTC
J: TRBJ2-3; V: TRBV6-2/TRBV6-3; size: few; D: TRBD2; CDR3: CASSYETSGRDTQYF; DNA: TGTGCCAGCAGTTACGAGACTAGCGGTAGAGATACGCAGTATTTT
J: TRBJ2-4; V: TRBV2; size: -; D: -; CDR3: CASTLQGIENIQYF; DNA: TGTGCCAGCACCTTACAGGGTATAGAAAACATTCAGTACTTC
J: TRBJ1-6; V: TRBV4-1; size: few; D: -; CDR3: CASSRDAQSSYNSPLHF; DNA: TGCGCCAGCAGCCGAGACGCTCAGAGCTCCTATAATTCACCCCTCCACTTT
J: TRBJ2-5; V: TRBV5-5; size: -; D: -; CDR3: CASSLEGRGGQTQYF; DNA: TGTGCCAGCAGCTTGGAGGGGCGCGGAGGGCAGACCCAGTACTTC
J: TRBJ2-7; V: TRBV27; size: few; D: TRBD1; CDR3: CASSLSGQASSYEQYF; DNA: TGTGCCAGCAGTTTGTCGGGACAGGCGAGCTCCTACGAGCAGTACTTC
J: TRBJ1-2; V: TRBV6-1; size: -; D: TRBD1; CDR3: CASSVKGADGYTF; DNA: TGTGCCAGCAGTGTTAAGGGGGCGGATGGCTACACCTTC
J: TRBJ2-2; V: TRBV24-1; size: -; D: -; CDR3: CATSDPHRGNTGELFF; DNA: TGTGCCACCAGTGATCCGCATAGGGGGAACACCGGGGAGCTGTTTTTT
J: TRBJ2-3; V: TRBV20-1; size: -; D: -; CDR3: CSAITGLTQDTQYF; DNA: TGCAGTGCTATTACGGGCCTAACTCAAGATACGCAGTATTTT
J: TRBJ1-5; V: TRBV4-3; size: many; D: TRBD1; CDR3: CAGRPATGLNQPQHF; DNA: TGCGCCGGACGCCCCGCGACAGGGCTCAATCAGCCCCAGCATTTT
J: TRBJ1-2; V: TRBV18; size: -; D: -; CDR3: CASSPRDGDGYTF; DNA: TGTGCCAGCTCACCCCGGGACGGTGATGGCTACACCTTC
J: TRBJ2-1; V: TRBV6-1; size: -; D: -; CDR3: CACRGGARNEQFF; DNA: TGTGCCTGCCGTGGGGGGGCAAGGAATGAGCAGTTCTTC
J: TRBJ1-5; V: TRBV6-2/TRBV6-3; size: -; D: -; CDR3: CASSYLGLDNQPQHF; DNA: TGTGCCAGCAGTTATCTTGGACTGGACAATCAGCCCCAGCATTTT
J: TRBJ2-1; V: TRBV20-1; size: few; D: TRBD2; CDR3: CSARLTSGSYRQFF; DNA: TGCAGTGCTAGACTAACTAGCGGGAGCTACCGGCAGTTCTTC
J: TRBJ2-3; V: TRBV18; size: -; D: TRBD1; CDR3: CASIPGTGSTDTQYF; DNA: TGTGCCAGTATTCCCGGGACAGGGAGCACAGATACGCAGTATTTT
J: TRBJ2-3; V: TRBV12-3/TRBV12-4; size: -; D: -; CDR3: CASSFRAGQSTDTQYF; DNA: TGTGCCAGCAGTTTCAGGGCGGGACAGAGCACAGATACGCAGTATTTT